This T cell receptor (beta chain) was documented in a study of blood T cell repertoires in COVID-19. Whole-study context: COVID-19 samples from acute and convalescent phases originated in the United States, Italy and Spain. Sources were T cells, B-cell-depleted T cells, or PBMCs; the material itself was cDNA or gDNA.

Original methodology: Reference gene primer amplification yielded estimated nucleated cell counts. TCRdb keeps only in-frame clones here, not all; method: immunoSEQ multiplex PCR. V, J and clone size are taken as reported in that table, and D and trimming were inferred from the DNA itself. In the table there are fewer than 120,000 clones, approximately 68% of which are singletons. The TCR sequence derives from a woman aged 55-70 years with acute or convalescent COVID-19. The sequencing input was peripheral blood.

The CDR3 region is CASSPQVNTEAFF. Written as DNA, the CDR3 is TGTGCCAGTAGTCCCCAGGTGAACACTGAAGCTTTCTTT. The chain links TRBV19 to TRBJ1-1; D is unclear. V was shortened by 5 bases and J by 0 bases, with 7 bases between the two germline ends. CDR3 length: 13 residues. The germline gives CDR1 LNHDA, CDR2 SQIVND (reference sequence).